A selection of T cell receptor beta chains follows, all from one sample in a study of blood T cell repertoires in COVID-19. Method: immunoSEQ multiplex PCR; TCRdb's copy keeps in-frame clones and lacks some. Of 80,000 or so clones listed, roughly 78% are singletons. Source material: peripheral blood. These receptors all stem from a human donor in a cohort sampled during active COVID-19. CDR3s include the opening cysteine and the closing phenylalanine or tryptophan.

V gene	J gene	CDR3 protein
TRBV19	TRBJ2-5	CASSPQTTGGETQYF
TRBV7-8	TRBJ2-6	CASSLHHAGSRLSGANVLTF
TRBV5-6	TRBJ1-4	CASSFKPGRGNNEKLFF
TRBV4-3	TRBJ1-2	CASSQDGGKDYGYTF
TRBV7-8	TRBJ2-7	CASSPRFLAGGEQYF
TRBV29-1	TRBJ2-7	CSVGGRAYEQYF
TRBV4-3	TRBJ1-6	CASSVSLPPYNSPLHF
TRBV18	TRBJ1-2	CASSPPGASGYTF
TRBV2	TRBJ1-5	CASSGHRGNQPQHF
TRBV2	TRBJ1-2	CASSARRGQDPNYGYTF
TRBV4-2	TRBJ2-2	CASSQESQLAGNTGELFF
TRBV19	TRBJ2-7	CASSRQTPGGEQYF
TRBV7-6	TRBJ1-1	CASSVSSTGNTEAFF
TRBV11-2	TRBJ1-1	CASSLGQGSTEAFF
TRBV5-1	TRBJ2-2	CASSYLAGRNTGELFF
TRBV6-2/TRBV6-3	TRBJ2-7	CASRPTGVIGYEQYF
TRBV5-4	TRBJ2-5	CASSLGTGRTQYF
TRBV6-1	TRBJ1-5	CASSEVGGGNQPQHF
TRBV7-8	TRBJ2-2	CASTQTGTTGELFF
TRBV3-1/TRBV3-2	TRBJ2-5	CASSHRRVETQYF
TRBV5-6	TRBJ1-2	CASSHTDRGLSYGYTF
TRBV12-2	TRBJ2-3	CASRLVGTSTDTQYF
TRBV4-2	TRBJ2-2	CASSQRTASNTGELFF
TRBV15	TRBJ1-2	CATSREDRANYGYTF
TRBV6-2/TRBV6-3	TRBJ1-5	CASSSTRWPQHF
TRBV19	TRBJ1-2	CASSMGRQGNYGYTF
TRBV5-5	TRBJ1-5	CASSLSINQPQHF
TRBV6-2/TRBV6-3	TRBJ1-2	CASSYSAERFKRRNYGYTF
TRBV14	TRBJ1-1	CASSLAFLNTEAFF
TRBV7-2	TRBJ2-7	CASSLGSGIYEQYF
TRBV2	TRBJ2-7	CASSEIPEQYF
TRBV7-2	TRBJ2-5	CASSLAPGSPRGETQYF
TRBV6-5	TRBJ2-7	CASRDTYEQYF
TRBV15	TRBJ2-5	CATLDRAYQETQYF
TRBV5-1	TRBJ1-6	CASSLGSRNNNSPLHF
TRBV7-3	TRBJ1-1	CASSPQKNTEAFF
TRBV7-8	TRBJ2-1	CASSAVGSGAYNEQFF
TRBV19	TRBJ2-7	CARPIAGGLYEQYF
TRBV7-9	TRBJ2-7	CASSFGQGNEQYF
TRBV5-4	TRBJ2-5	CASSSPGIEETQYF
TRBV5-1	TRBJ2-2	CASSLASGLGGELFF
TRBV5-1	TRBJ2-5	CASSSGGAQETQYF
TRBV6-5	TRBJ1-5	CASRPGLYSNQPQHF
TRBV27	TRBJ2-7	CASRPSTWTISYEQYF
TRBV28	TRBJ1-2	CASSPDSSYGYTF
TRBV7-2	TRBJ2-7	CASSLGTGGSVEQYF
TRBV2	TRBJ1-2	CASIDGQPSDYGYTF
TRBV7-2	TRBJ1-2	CASSYRDRGRGYTF
TRBV15	TRBJ2-7	CATSTNRETVYEQYF
TRBV3-1/TRBV3-2	TRBJ2-7	CASSQDGQSEQYF
TRBV3-1/TRBV3-2	TRBJ2-7	CASSVGQIYEQYF
TRBV29-1	TRBJ2-1	CSAQGARAHNEQFF
TRBV25-1	TRBJ2-7	CASRLGQNSYEQYF
TRBV3-1/TRBV3-2	TRBJ1-1	CASSPPGRNTEAFF
TRBV10-3	TRBJ2-7	CAISGGTGEQYF
TRBV5-1	TRBJ2-5	CASSLDAGGRLETQYF
TRBV11-1	TRBJ1-2	CASSPDRAHGYTF
TRBV3-1/TRBV3-2	TRBJ1-2	CASSQEGAYGYTF
TRBV3-1/TRBV3-2	TRBJ1-2	CASSQGGVTFGNYGYTF
TRBV6-4	TRBJ1-2	CASSDSNRAKGYTF